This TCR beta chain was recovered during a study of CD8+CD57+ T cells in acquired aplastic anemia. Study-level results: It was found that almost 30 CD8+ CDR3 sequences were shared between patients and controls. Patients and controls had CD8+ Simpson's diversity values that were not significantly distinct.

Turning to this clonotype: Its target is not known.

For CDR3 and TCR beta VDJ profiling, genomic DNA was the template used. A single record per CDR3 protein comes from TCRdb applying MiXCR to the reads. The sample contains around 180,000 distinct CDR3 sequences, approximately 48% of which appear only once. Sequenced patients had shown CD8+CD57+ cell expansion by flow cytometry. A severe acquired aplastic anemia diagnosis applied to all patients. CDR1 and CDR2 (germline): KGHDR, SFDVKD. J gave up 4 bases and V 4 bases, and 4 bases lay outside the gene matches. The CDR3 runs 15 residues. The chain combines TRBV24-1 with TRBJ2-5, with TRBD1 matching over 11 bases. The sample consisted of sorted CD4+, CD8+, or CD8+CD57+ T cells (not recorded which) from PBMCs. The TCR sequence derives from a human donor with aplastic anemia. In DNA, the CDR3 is TGTGCCACCAGTGAGAGGACAGGGGGCATAGAGACCCAGTACTTC. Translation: CATSERTGGIETQYF.